The next 25 T cell receptor beta chains were all read from a single sample in a study of post-analysis software for immune sequencing data. General study results and limits: Comparison of patients with controls showed a handful of TRBV segments more frequent in patients, TRBV5-6, TRBV5-1 and TRBV20-1 among them.

The antigens of these receptors remain unknown. Prepared TCR beta cDNA libraries contained unique molecular identifiers. One entry per CDR3 protein, called by TCRdb with MiXCR from the PCR reads. The sample lists hundreds of thousands of distinct CDR3 sequences; roughly 38% were seen once. Sequencing used blood. These receptors all come from a girl under 18 with multiple sclerosis.

In regard to this clonotype: Relative to the germline gene, one junction end is altered; a read error may explain this. J is TRBJ1-1 and V is TRBV7-8; D is perhaps TRBD1 (6 bases). Germline CDR1 SGHVS, CDR2 FQNEAQ. The CDR3 loop spans 16 amino acids. CDR3 residues: CASSIRGGGLNTGAFF. The CDR3 bases are TGTGCCAGCAGCATTAGGGGGGGCGGATTGAACACTGGAGCTTTCTTT. Supplemented by reference TRBV7-8 and TRBJ1-1, the full variable domain reads GAGVSQSPRYKVAKRGQDVALRCDPISGHVSLFWYQQALGQGPEFLTYFQNEAQLDKSGLPSDRFFAERPEGSVSTLKIQRTQQEDSAVYLCASSIRGGGLNTGAFFGQGTRLTVV.

J is TRBJ1-2 and V is TRBV20-1; the match to TRBD1 covers 9 bases. V gave up 5 bases and J gave up 6 bases; unmatched junction bases: 13. The CDR3 has 15 amino acids. The germline V gene encodes CDR1 DFQATT and CDR2 SNEGSKA (reference sequence). For the CDR3, the DNA is TGCAGTGCTCCCAGTTTGGGGACAGGGTGGGATGGCTACACCTTC. Translating gives CSAPSLGTGWDGYTF.

The chain joins TRBV6-2 or TRBV6-3 to TRBJ2-1, with D tentatively TRBD2 (6 bases). Trimming took 7 bases from V and 4 from J, leaving 17 bases between them. Per germline, CDR1 MNHEY and CDR2 SVGEGT. This CDR3 spans 15 amino acids. CDR3 coding DNA: TGTGCCAGCACCTCTGCGGGGCGACTGTACAATGAGCAGTTCTTC. The encoded protein is CASTSAGRLYNEQFF.

This clonotype was recorded only once. The chain has TRBV5-1 and TRBJ2-3; the D gene is possibly TRBD2 (6 bases). Trimming took off 5 bases at V and 6 bases at J, with 16 bases between the two ends. Germline V CDR1 and CDR2: SGHRS, YFSETQ. The CDR3 is 14 amino acids. CDR3 region: CASSPGLIGDTQYF. The CDR3 DNA follows: TGCGCCAGCAGTCCGGGACTTATAGGTGATACGCAGTATTTT. The full variable domain, rest sourced from reference TRBV5-1 and TRBJ2-3, is KAGVTQTPRYLIKTRGQQVTLSCSPISGHRSVSWYQQTPGQGLQFLFEYFSETQRNKGNFPGRFSGRQFSNSRSEMNVSTLELGDSALYLCASSPGLIGDTQYFGPGTRLTVL.

This chain uses TRBV20-1 with TRBJ1-2, with 7 bases fitting TRBD1. The trim removed 6 bases at V and 3 bases at J, leaving 4 bases unmatched. Germline V CDR1 and CDR2: DFQATT, SNEGSKA (reference sequence). The CDR3 sequence is 12 residues long. The CDR3 nucleotides read TGCAGTGCCCCAGACAGGGACTATGGCTACACCTTC. This encodes CSAPDRDYGYTF.

This clonotype came up a few times. The CDR3 DNA reads TGTGCCAGCAGCTACGGGGCAACTAATGAAAAACTGTTTTTT. Protein: CASSYGATNEKLFF. The chain is built from TRBV3-1 and TRBJ1-4; no clear D gene. The ends were cut back, 5 bases at V and 0 bases at J, with 7 bases in the middle. This CDR3 comprises 14 residues. From germline, CDR1 is LGHDT and CDR2 YNNKEL (reference sequence).

The chain is built from TRBV5-4 and TRBJ1-1, with D uncertain. The CDR3 is made up of 15 amino acids. Trimming stripped 0 bases from V and 7 bases from J, with 16 bases between. Germline V lookup: CDR1 SGHNT, CDR2 YYREEE (reference sequence). The CDR3 sequence is CASSLVQSADNEAFF. The CDR3 DNA reads TGTGCCAGCAGCTTGGTTCAGAGCGCCGATAATGAAGCTTTCTTT.

This clonotype showed up just a few times. V gene TRBV24-1 combines with J gene TRBJ2-1; TRBD2 matches 8 bases. The CDR3 has 15 amino acids. Losses at the gene ends were 4 bases for V and 4 bases for J; bases not matched to a gene: 5. Germline CDR1 and CDR2: KGHDR and SFDVKD. The DNA of the CDR3 is TGTGCCACCAGTGAGGCGGGGGGCCGATACAATGAGCAGTTCTTC. It codes for CATSEAGGRYNEQFF.

This chain joins TRBV20-1 and TRBJ1-6; D unclear. The V and J ends lost 1 base and 8 bases respectively, with 6 bases between them. The CDR3 is made up of 12 amino acids. The V gene's germline CDR1 is DFQATT and CDR2 SNEGSKA (reference sequence). CDR3 loop: CSARVGDSPLHF. In nucleotides, the CDR3 is TGCAGTGCTAGAGTTGGGGATTCACCCCTCCACTTT.

CDR3 nucleotides: TGCAGTGCACATATACAGGGGGCGCGGGTCTTGAACACTGAAGCTTTCTTT. The encoded protein is CSAHIQGARVLNTEAFF. The chain has TRBV20-1 and TRBJ1-1; 9 bases match TRBD1. The CDR3 sequence is 17 residues long. V lost 6 bases and J lost 0; bases outside the gene matches: 14. Per germline, CDR1 DFQATT and CDR2 SNEGSKA (reference sequence).

The gene calls are TRBV6-5 and TRBJ1-4; maybe TRBD1 (5 bases). CDR3 length equals 16 residues. Germline CDR1 and CDR2: MNHEY and SVGAGI. Trimming pared 2 bases from V and 0 bases from J, leaving 10 bases between. This CDR3 reads CASSYDQGATNEKLFF. In DNA, the CDR3 is TGTGCCAGCAGTTACGATCAGGGCGCAACTAATGAAAAACTGTTTTTT.

The V gene is TRBV10-2, the J gene TRBJ2-7; D call uncertain. V gave up 0 bases and J gave up 7 bases, with 10 bases separating them. The CDR3 consists of 13 residues. The germline CDR1 and CDR2 sequences are WSHSY and SAAADI. Here the CDR3 reads CASSESRVGEQYF. In nucleotides, the CDR3 is TGCGCCAGCAGTGAGTCTAGGGTGGGGGAGCAGTACTTC.

The chain employs TRBV7-2 and TRBJ2-7, with D perhaps matching TRBD2 (7 bases). The J call is doubtful: the DNA matches TRBJ2-5 better. Looked up from germline, CDR1 is SGHTA and CDR2 is FQGNSA. The CDR3 loop spans 16 amino acids. In nucleotides, the CDR3 is TGTGCCAGCAGCCCTAACGGAGGGGGGGTGAGGGAGACCCAGTACTTC. Its translation is CASSPNGGGVRETQYF.

The table lists this clonotype with a few counts. V and J are TRBV6-2 or TRBV6-3 and TRBJ1-2; D is ambiguous. The CDR3 loop spans 11 amino acids. With 4 bases removed from V and 4 bases from J, the gap between germline ends came to 4 bases. Germline V gene data show CDR1 as MNHEY and CDR2 as SVGEGT. The CDR3 nucleotides are TGTGCCAGCAGTTCGGTCTATGGCTACACCTTC. As protein: CASSSVYGYTF.

Here the CDR3 DNA reads TGTGCCAGCAGCAGTAGAGGGCGGGGGGGCGATGTGCAGTTCTTC. Its translation: CASSSRGRGGDVQFF. This chain links TRBV13 with TRBJ2-1; 9 bases are a match to TRBD2. CDR1 is PRHDT, CDR2 FYEKMQ, per germline (reference sequence). The CDR3 is 15 amino acids. J was trimmed by 12 bases and V by 5 bases; bases with no gene match: 14.

The table lists this clonotype with a few counts. The J gene is TRBJ2-3, the V gene TRBV12-3 or TRBV12-4; TRBD1 aligns across 7 bases. The length of the CDR3 is 15 residues. Trimming took 1 base from V and 6 from J; bases not matched to a gene: 7. The CDR3 sequence is CASSLGDRAPDTQYF. The CDR3 coding sequence is TGTGCCAGCAGTTTAGGAGACAGGGCCCCGGATACGCAGTATTTT.

This sequence joins TRBV4-2 and TRBJ1-6; D unclear. From germline, CDR1 is LGHNA and CDR2 YNFKEQ. Trimming removed 2 bases at V and 12 bases at J, with 29 bases between. The CDR3 totals 19 residues. CDR3 sequence reads: CASSQYPRGVQVEWLPLHF. CDR3 nucleotide sequence: TGTGCCAGCAGCCAATATCCTCGGGGAGTCCAGGTCGAATGGTTACCCCTCCACTTT.

This clonotype is a singleton in its sample. J is TRBJ1-4 and V is TRBV28; no reliable D call. Per the germline V gene, CDR1 is MDHEN and CDR2 is SYDVKM. The ends were cut back, 2 bases at V and 6 bases at J, with 7 bases in the middle. This CDR3 is 13 amino acids long. DNA of the CDR3: TGTGCCAGCAGTTTAAGACCACATGAAAAACTGTTTTTT. This gives the protein CASSLRPHEKLFF.

The chain couples TRBV4-1 to TRBJ2-5, with 8 bases lining up with TRBD2. The DNA end is a closer match to TRBJ2-7, so the J assignment may be wrong. The germline CDR1 and CDR2 sequences are MGHRA and YSYEKL. The CDR3 loop spans 17 amino acids. CDR3 bases: TGCGCCAGCAGCCCCTTTAATGCGGGGGGCGCAACCTACGAGCAGTACTTC. Translated, it gives CASSPFNAGGATYEQYF.

This clonotype was seen repeatedly, ten times or more. V is TRBV7-8 and J is TRBJ2-3; 10 bases line up with TRBD2. The CDR3 is made up of 14 amino acids. The V and J ends lost 4 bases and 6 bases, in that order; junction bases with no gene match: 4. The germline V gene encodes CDR1 SGHVS and CDR2 FQNEAQ. CDR3 region: CASSWNSGGDTQYF. The CDR3 coding sequence is TGTGCCAGCAGCTGGAATAGCGGGGGGGATACGCAGTATTTT. The whole variable domain, filled in from reference TRBV7-8 and TRBJ2-3, reads GAGVSQSPRYKVAKRGQDVALRCDPISGHVSLFWYQQALGQGPEFLTYFQNEAQLDKSGLPSDRFFAERPEGSVSTLKIQRTQQEDSAVYLCASSWNSGGDTQYFGPGTRLTVL.

The rearrangement uses TRBV7-6 and TRBJ2-7; TRBD1 matches at 7 bases. From germline, CDR1 is SGHVS and CDR2 FNYEAQ. This CDR3 has 16 amino acids. J was trimmed by 5 bases and V by 5 bases; bases with no gene match: 15. The CDR3 loop is CASSQEQGGGRDEQYF. The CDR3 nucleotides read TGTGCCAGCAGCCAGGAACAAGGGGGCGGGCGGGACGAGCAGTACTTC.

The V call is TRBV10-3, the J call TRBJ1-2; 7 nucleotides line up with TRBD1. Germline assignment: CDR1 ENHRY and CDR2 SYGVKD. The trim removed 6 bases at V and 2 bases at J, leaving 6 bases unmatched. The CDR3 is 14 amino acids. In nucleotides, the CDR3 is TGTGCCATCAGGGACAGGTTAGGGAACTATGGCTACACCTTC. It codes for CAIRDRLGNYGYTF.

This clonotype was counted only a few times. This chain links TRBV6-5 with TRBJ2-3; TRBD1 matches at 7 bases. J gave up 0 bases and V 0 bases, and 12 bases lay outside the gene matches. The CDR3 is 19 residues long. Germline CDR1 MNHEY, CDR2 SVGAGI. The CDR3 protein is CASSYSAPGQTWSTDTQYF. Here the CDR3 DNA reads TGTGCCAGCAGTTACTCCGCTCCGGGACAGACCTGGAGCACAGATACGCAGTATTTT.

The chain couples TRBV5-1 to TRBJ2-1; possible D gene TRBD2, 6 bases. The CDR3 covers 15 residues. Trimming cost V 4 bases and J 7 bases, with 18 bases left between them. CDR1 is SGHRS and CDR2 is YFSETQ in the germline V gene. The CDR3, as DNA: TGCGCCAGCAGCCCGGGACTCACCGAGCAGAATGAGCAGTTCTTC. The encoded protein is CASSPGLTEQNEQFF.

The CDR3, as DNA: TGCAGCGTCTTACTGACAGGGGGCGACGATCAGCCCCAGCATTTT. This sequence encodes CSVLLTGGDDQPQHF. The chain carries TRBV29-1 and TRBJ1-5; 10 positions agree with TRBD1. After removal of 6 bases from V and 5 bases from J, the junction contained 10 bases not matched to a gene. There are 15 residues in the CDR3. CDR1 SQVTM and CDR2 ANQGSEA come from the germline V gene.